This TCR beta chain was captured in a study of CD8 T cells in Susac syndrome. Study findings and constraints: The study acknowledged a relatively small number of individuals in its TCR sequencing and HLA analysis.

Diagnostic criteria defined recently for definite or probable disease were met by the Susac syndrome patients. RNA, at roughly 0.45 to 1 ug, was reverse transcribed with random hexamers. Each CDR3 protein is one row after TCRdb ran MiXCR on the immunoSEQ multiplex PCR reads. Here the sample spans 150,000 to 200,000 distinct CDR3 sequences, approximately 94% being singletons. In its sample, this clonotype was seen once. Its specificity is unknown. The CDR3 totals 13 residues. Germline CDR1 is SGHTA and CDR2 is FQGNSA. V was trimmed by 6 bases and J by 5 bases, leaving 12 bases between them. This TCR derives from a human donor with Susac syndrome. The chain couples TRBV7-2 to TRBJ2-3; no reliable D call. Material for sequencing was CD4+ T cells from PBMCs. The CDR3 bases are TGTGCCAGCAGTCCCGCCTCTCTAGATACGCAGTATTTT. Protein sequence: CASSPASLDTQYF.